Below are 32 T cell receptor beta chains sequenced from a single sample in a study of shared clonotypes between healthy human individuals. Only CD45RO-negative cells positively selected for CCR7 counted as naive CD8 cells, so terminally differentiated effector memory CD45RA+ cells were excluded. TCRdb's table, derived via immunoSEQ multiplex PCR, lists solely in-frame clones and lacks some. The sample holds more than 2 million clones; about 94% are singletons and the top ten take about 1.7%. Source material: naive CD8+ T cells from PBMCs. Receptors were obtained from a man in his late teens or twenties in good health. Some clones in this sample may be carry-over from other donors' samples.

The chain carries TRBV28 and TRBJ1-4; the D gene is possibly TRBD1 (5 bases). Trimming removed 4 bases from V and 4 bases from J, with 22 bases in between. CDR3 length equals 18 residues. Germline CDR1 and CDR2: MDHEN and SYDVKM. The CDR3 nucleotides read TGTGCCAGCAGTTCGACGGATGAAACCGGGACGAATAATGAAAAACTGTTTTTT. Protein product: CASSSTDETGTNNEKLFF. Based on the CDR3 plus reference TRBV28 and TRBJ1-4, the full variable domain is DVKVTQSSRYLVKRTGEKVFLECVQDMDHENMFWYRQDPGLGLRLIYFSYDVKMKEKGDIPEGYSVSREKKERFSLILESASTNQTSMYLCASSSTDETGTNNEKLFFGSGTQLSVL.

V gene TRBV7-9 combines with J gene TRBJ2-2; TRBD2 is a possible D gene (5 bases). Between the trimmed V and J ends, which lost 6 bases and 5 bases, there was a span of 19 bases. The CDR3 is 16 residues long. The V gene's germline CDR1 is SEHNR and CDR2 FQNEAQ (reference sequence). CDR3 nucleotide sequence: TGTGCCAGCAGACTAGGACCCCACATGAAGACCGGGGAGCTGTTTTTT. It translates to CASRLGPHMKTGELFF. The whole variable domain, filled in from reference TRBV7-9 and TRBJ2-2, reads DTGVSQNPRHKITKRGQNVTFRCDPISEHNRLYWYRQTLGQGPEFLTYFQNEAQLEKSRLLSDRFSAERPKGSFSTLEIQRTEQGDSAMYLCASRLGPHMKTGELFFGEGSRLTVL.

The V and J genes are TRBV29-1 and TRBJ2-7; D unresolved. Trimming shortened V by 1 base and J by 3 bases, and 10 bases separated the two germline ends. CDR1 is SQVTM and CDR2 is ANQGSEA in the germline V gene. The CDR3 is 13 residues long. The CDR3 sequence: CSVEGMDGYEQYF. The CDR3 region has the DNA TGCAGCGTTGAAGGAATGGACGGCTACGAGCAGTACTTC.

The chain employs TRBV9 and TRBJ1-2; D unclear. V lost 3 bases to trimming and J lost 0 bases, with 21 bases between them. The CDR3 extends over 18 amino acids. Per germline, CDR1 SGDLS and CDR2 YYNGEE. This CDR3 is CASSASNIARGANYGYTF. The CDR3 bases are TGTGCCAGCAGCGCGAGCAACATCGCTCGCGGAGCTAACTATGGCTACACCTTC.

The chain has TRBV11-1 and TRBJ2-1; 7 nucleotides match TRBD2. This CDR3 spans 14 amino acids. V was clipped by 4 bases and J by 9 bases; unmatched bases: 9. Germline values: CDR1 SGHAT, CDR2 FQDESV (reference sequence). Here the CDR3 DNA reads TGTGCCAGCAGCTGGGGGTTAGGGACTATTGAGCAGTTCTTC. Translation gives CASSWGLGTIEQFF.

CDR3 nucleotide sequence: TGTGCCAGCAGTTTGGGCCCCGGGACAGGGACAAACACTGAAGCTTTCTTT. Translated, it gives CASSLGPGTGTNTEAFF. The V gene is TRBV27, the J gene TRBJ1-1; 9 bases line up with TRBD1. The CDR3 has 17 amino acids. V was pared by 3 bases and J by 2 bases, with 10 bases of the junction left unmatched. Germline V lookup: CDR1 MNHEY, CDR2 SMNVEV (reference sequence).

The gene calls are TRBV11-2 and TRBJ2-7, with TRBD1 matching 9 bases. The germline gives CDR1 SGHAT, CDR2 FQNNGV. CDR3 size: 15 residues. Trimming cost V 6 bases and J 0 bases; bases outside gene matches: 6. The CDR3 sequence is CASSPWGQGSYEQYF. The CDR3, as DNA: TGTGCCAGCAGTCCTTGGGGACAGGGCTCCTACGAGCAGTACTTC.

This chain connects TRBV7-9 to TRBJ2-7, with 9 bases lining up with TRBD2. Germline CDR1 SEHNR, CDR2 FQNEAQ (reference sequence). V lost 4 bases and J lost 0; bases outside the gene matches: 4. The CDR3 is made up of 15 amino acids. For the CDR3, the DNA is TGTGCCAGCAGCTCACATAGCGGGAGCTCCTACGAGCAGTACTTC. It specifies CASSSHSGSSYEQYF.

The rearrangement links TRBV27 to TRBJ1-5; D call uncertain. The CDR3 has 13 amino acids. V lost 3 bases and J lost 4, with 7 bases in between. Germline V gene sequence: CDR1 MNHEY, CDR2 SMNVEV (reference sequence). The DNA of the CDR3 is TGTGCCAGCAGTTTTGATTTTAATCAGCCCCAGCATTTT. Its protein product is CASSFDFNQPQHF.

The rearrangement joins TRBV27 to TRBJ2-1; 9 bases are a match to TRBD2. The J segment lost 5 bases and the V segment lost 0 bases, leaving 8 bases of the junction unmatched. The CDR3 is 17 amino acids. The germline gives CDR1 MNHEY, CDR2 SMNVEV (reference sequence). The CDR3 region is CASSLSAGAGGNNEQFF. CDR3 nucleotides: TGTGCCAGCAGTTTATCGGCGGGAGCGGGAGGCAACAATGAGCAGTTCTTC.

This clone was observed once. The J gene is TRBJ2-1, the V gene TRBV10-2; 10 nucleotides match TRBD2. After removal of 6 bases from V and 1 base from J, the junction contained 9 bases not matched to a gene. CDR1 and CDR2 (germline): WSHSY, SAAADI. The CDR3 length is 17 residues. This chain's CDR3 is CASRHSLAGVSYNEQFF. Written as DNA, the CDR3 is TGCGCCAGCAGACATTCCCTAGCGGGAGTGTCCTACAATGAGCAGTTCTTC.

The chain recombines TRBV5-4 with TRBJ2-1; 8 bases fit TRBD1. V shed 3 bases and J 7 bases; nucleotides not matched to a gene: 3. The CDR3 is made up of 13 amino acids. CDR1 is SGHNT, CDR2 YYREEE, per germline (reference sequence). The CDR3 loop reads CASSWDRRNEQFF. DNA of the CDR3: TGTGCCAGCAGCTGGGACAGGCGAAATGAGCAGTTCTTC.

This chain uses TRBV7-9 with TRBJ2-2, with D hard to call. Trimming removed 3 bases from V and 6 bases from J, with 11 bases in between. The CDR3 has 14 residues. Per the germline V gene, CDR1 is SEHNR and CDR2 is FQNEAQ (reference sequence). The CDR3 DNA is TGTGCCAGCAGCTTTTCGATTGGGTCCGGGGAGCTGTTTTTT. As protein: CASSFSIGSGELFF.

The chain joins TRBV4-1 to TRBJ2-1; the D gene is possibly TRBD1 (6 bases). The V end was cut by 1 base, the J end by 10 bases, with 11 bases between. The CDR3 spans 13 residues. CDR1 MGHRA and CDR2 YSYEKL come from the germline V gene. The CDR3 coding sequence is TGCGCCAGCAGCCAAGCCTACAGGGTCGAGCAGTTCTTC. Its protein product is CASSQAYRVEQFF.

This sequence joins TRBV10-1 and TRBJ2-7; maybe TRBD1 (5 bases). The CDR3 extends over 18 amino acids. Looked up from germline, CDR1 is WNHNN and CDR2 is SYGVQD (reference sequence). Deletions cut 10 bases from V and 1 base from J, with 29 bases between. The CDR3, as DNA: TGCGCCACCAGCGATCACCCCGGCGAGACAGTGCGGTCCTACGAGCAGTACTTC. Encoded protein: CATSDHPGETVRSYEQYF.

This chain connects TRBV19 to TRBJ2-5; D gene uncertain. The CDR3 loop spans 13 amino acids. V lost 3 bases and J lost 2, with 7 bases in between. Germline CDR1 reads LNHDA; CDR2 reads SQIVND (reference sequence). This CDR3 reads CASSISYQETQYF. The CDR3 DNA reads as TGTGCCAGTAGTATTAGCTATCAAGAGACCCAGTACTTC. Full variable domain (remainder filled in from reference TRBV19 and TRBJ2-5): DGGITQSPKYLFRKEGQNVTLSCEQNLNHDAMYWYRQDPGQGLRLIYYSQIVNDFQKGDIAEGYSVSREKKESFPLTVTSAQKNPTAFYLCASSISYQETQYFGPGTRLLVL.

A remark on this clone: The same CDR3 is also encoded by other DNA sequences in this sample. J is TRBJ2-7 and V is TRBV5-6; D uncertain. Per germline, CDR1 SGHDT and CDR2 YYEEEE. CDR3 size: 13 residues. Trimming took off 0 bases at V and 3 bases at J, with 7 bases between the two ends. Here the CDR3 DNA reads TGTGCCAGCAGCTTGGGAGTGAGCTACGAGCAGTACTTC. Its protein product is CASSLGVSYEQYF. The complete variable domain, with remaining parts taken from reference TRBV5-6 and TRBJ2-7, reads DAGVTQSPTHLIKTRGQQVTLRCSPKSGHDTVSWYQQALGQGPQFIFQYYEEEERQRGNFPDRFSGHQFPNYSSELNVNALLLGDSALYLCASSLGVSYEQYFGPGTRLTVT.

The rearrangement joins TRBV4-1 to TRBJ1-3; 8 nucleotides agree with TRBD1. The CDR3 is made up of 18 amino acids. Per the germline V gene, CDR1 is MGHRA and CDR2 is YSYEKL. J was trimmed by 3 bases and V by 4 bases; bases with no gene match: 14. DNA for the CDR3: TGCGCCAGCAGCCCCATCTTGACAGGGGAGGTTGGTGGAAACACCATATATTTT. Protein: CASSPILTGEVGGNTIYF.

V usage is TRBV13 and J usage is TRBJ2-7; 8 nucleotides align to TRBD2. CDR3 size: 16 residues. Trimming cost V 5 bases and J 7 bases; bases outside gene matches: 16. Germline V gene sequence: CDR1 PRHDT, CDR2 FYEKMQ (reference sequence). DNA for the CDR3: TGTGCCAGCAGCCCTAAGGCGGGGGGACCCTGGGGGGAGCAGTACTTC. This sequence encodes CASSPKAGGPWGEQYF.

The V call is TRBV28, the J call TRBJ2-1; the D gene is possibly TRBD2 (6 bases). Germline assignment: CDR1 MDHEN and CDR2 SYDVKM. CDR3 length equals 12 residues. V was trimmed by 11 bases and J by 0 bases, leaving 8 bases between them. CDR3 protein: CALGGSYNEQFF. The CDR3 nucleotides are TGTGCCTTGGGGGGCTCCTACAATGAGCAGTTCTTC.

J is TRBJ2-1 and V is TRBV19; 7 bases map to TRBD1. The trim removed 3 bases at V and 4 bases at J, leaving 3 bases unmatched. The CDR3 is made up of 14 amino acids. Germline values: CDR1 LNHDA, CDR2 SQIVND (reference sequence). The CDR3 nucleotides are TGTGCCAGTAGTATTAACAGGGGTTACAATGAGCAGTTCTTC. Translation gives CASSINRGYNEQFF. Complete variable domain (other parts from reference TRBV19 and TRBJ2-1): DGGITQSPKYLFRKEGQNVTLSCEQNLNHDAMYWYRQDPGQGLRLIYYSQIVNDFQKGDIAEGYSVSREKKESFPLTVTSAQKNPTAFYLCASSINRGYNEQFFGPGTRLTVL.

V and J are TRBV11-3 and TRBJ2-3; D not certain. The V gene lost 5 bases and the J gene lost 1 base, with 7 bases spanning the gap. This CDR3 has 13 residues. Germline assignment: CDR1 SGHNT and CDR2 YENEEA. Written as DNA, the CDR3 is TGTGCCAGCAGCATGACACGCACAGATACGCAGTATTTT. Its translation is CASSMTRTDTQYF. Complete variable domain (other parts from reference TRBV11-3 and TRBJ2-3): EAGVVQSPRYKIIEKKQPVAFWCNPISGHNTLYWYLQNLGQGPELLIRYENEEAVDDSQLPKDRFSAERLKGVDSTLKIQPAELGDSAVYLCASSMTRTDTQYFGPGTRLTVL.

V and J are TRBV11-2 and TRBJ2-7; TRBD2 matches 11 bases. CDR3 length: 15 amino acids. V was pared by 4 bases and J by 2 bases, with 4 bases of the junction left unmatched. Germline CDR1 reads SGHAT; CDR2 reads FQNNGV. CDR3 DNA sequence: TGTGCCAGCAGCTCCGGGACTAGCGGTACCTACGAGCAGTACTTC. This translates into CASSSGTSGTYEQYF.

This rearrangement joins TRBV25-1 to TRBJ1-2, with unresolved D. CDR1 is MGHDK and CDR2 is SYGVNS in the germline V gene. There are 11 residues in the CDR3. Between the trimmed V and J ends, which lost 4 bases and 10 bases, there was a span of 10 bases. The CDR3 nucleotides are TGTGCCAGCAGTGCGGAGCCGATCTACACCTTC. It yields the protein CASSAEPIYTF.

This clone was observed once. This chain connects TRBV27 to TRBJ2-7, with 8 nucleotides matching TRBD2. The CDR3 runs 14 residues. In germline, CDR1 is MNHEY, CDR2 SMNVEV (reference sequence). V shed 5 bases and J 3 bases; nucleotides not matched to a gene: 6. CDR3 protein: CASSERTSSYEQYF. The DNA for the CDR3 is TGTGCCAGCAGTGAACGGACTAGCAGCTACGAGCAGTACTTC.

This clone was seen a single time. The J gene is TRBJ2-2, the V gene TRBV6-5; TRBD2 might be the D (5 bases). V gave up 6 bases and J gave up 0 bases, with 11 bases separating them. CDR3 length: 15 residues. Per the germline V gene, CDR1 is MNHEY and CDR2 is SVGAGI. The CDR3 DNA sequence: TGTGCCAGCAGCCTCGCCGGGGCGAACACCGGGGAGCTGTTTTTT. Translation gives CASSLAGANTGELFF.

V usage is TRBV6-1 and J usage is TRBJ2-7; D may match TRBD1 or TRBD2 (5 bases each). The CDR3 has 13 amino acids. Germline loops: CDR1 MNHNS, CDR2 SASEGT. Trimming took off 8 bases at V and 5 bases at J, with 16 bases between the two ends. CDR3 residues: CASAREGWDEQYF. For the CDR3, the DNA is TGTGCCAGCGCGAGAGAGGGGTGGGACGAGCAGTACTTC.

This clone came up a few times. This chain joins TRBV7-9 and TRBJ1-1; D is unresolved. V lost 5 bases, J lost 0 bases, and 13 bases lay in between. This CDR3 comprises 15 residues. Germline values: CDR1 SEHNR, CDR2 FQNEAQ (reference sequence). CDR3 DNA sequence: TGTGCCAGCAGCGCCCCGGGAGCATTGAACACTGAAGCTTTCTTT. Translation: CASSAPGALNTEAFF.

V and J are TRBV4-1 and TRBJ1-1; no clear D gene. Germline lookup yields CDR1 MGHRA and CDR2 YSYEKL. This CDR3 has 15 residues. Trimming shortened V by 0 bases and J by 1 base, and 9 bases separated the two germline ends. The CDR3: CASSQDRNRNTEAFF. The DNA of the CDR3 is TGCGCCAGCAGCCAAGATCGGAACAGGAACACTGAAGCTTTCTTT.

The chain combines TRBV4-3 with TRBJ1-5, with a weak D call TRBD1 (5 bases). V lost 3 bases and J lost 3, with 12 bases in between. This CDR3 region has 15 residues. Germline-derived CDR1 and CDR2 are LGHNA and YSLEER. This CDR3 is CASSQVKGYNQPQHF. CDR3 nucleotide sequence: TGCGCCAGCAGCCAGGTAAAGGGGTACAATCAGCCCCAGCATTTT.

V gene TRBV28 combines with J gene TRBJ2-7, with D maybe TRBD2 (5 bases). The CDR3 consists of 14 residues. Trimming took 9 bases from V and 0 from J, leaving 15 bases between them. Germline V CDR1 and CDR2: MDHEN, SYDVKM. The CDR3 DNA sequence: TGTGCCAGTGATCCTGGGAGCGCCTCCTACGAGCAGTACTTC. It specifies CASDPGSASYEQYF.

The chain employs TRBV28 and TRBJ1-5; a possible D gene is TRBD1 (5 bases). The CDR3 totals 12 residues. Germline V gene lookup returns CDR1 MDHEN and CDR2 SYDVKM. V was cut by 6 bases and J by 5 bases, with 8 bases left in between. The CDR3 nucleotides read TGTGCCAGCAGCGGGGGGGATCAGCCCCAGCATTTT. As protein: CASSGGDQPQHF. Supplemented by reference TRBV28 and TRBJ1-5, the full variable domain reads DVKVTQSSRYLVKRTGEKVFLECVQDMDHENMFWYRQDPGLGLRLIYFSYDVKMKEKGDIPEGYSVSREKKERFSLILESASTNQTSMYLCASSGGDQPQHFGDGTRLSIL.